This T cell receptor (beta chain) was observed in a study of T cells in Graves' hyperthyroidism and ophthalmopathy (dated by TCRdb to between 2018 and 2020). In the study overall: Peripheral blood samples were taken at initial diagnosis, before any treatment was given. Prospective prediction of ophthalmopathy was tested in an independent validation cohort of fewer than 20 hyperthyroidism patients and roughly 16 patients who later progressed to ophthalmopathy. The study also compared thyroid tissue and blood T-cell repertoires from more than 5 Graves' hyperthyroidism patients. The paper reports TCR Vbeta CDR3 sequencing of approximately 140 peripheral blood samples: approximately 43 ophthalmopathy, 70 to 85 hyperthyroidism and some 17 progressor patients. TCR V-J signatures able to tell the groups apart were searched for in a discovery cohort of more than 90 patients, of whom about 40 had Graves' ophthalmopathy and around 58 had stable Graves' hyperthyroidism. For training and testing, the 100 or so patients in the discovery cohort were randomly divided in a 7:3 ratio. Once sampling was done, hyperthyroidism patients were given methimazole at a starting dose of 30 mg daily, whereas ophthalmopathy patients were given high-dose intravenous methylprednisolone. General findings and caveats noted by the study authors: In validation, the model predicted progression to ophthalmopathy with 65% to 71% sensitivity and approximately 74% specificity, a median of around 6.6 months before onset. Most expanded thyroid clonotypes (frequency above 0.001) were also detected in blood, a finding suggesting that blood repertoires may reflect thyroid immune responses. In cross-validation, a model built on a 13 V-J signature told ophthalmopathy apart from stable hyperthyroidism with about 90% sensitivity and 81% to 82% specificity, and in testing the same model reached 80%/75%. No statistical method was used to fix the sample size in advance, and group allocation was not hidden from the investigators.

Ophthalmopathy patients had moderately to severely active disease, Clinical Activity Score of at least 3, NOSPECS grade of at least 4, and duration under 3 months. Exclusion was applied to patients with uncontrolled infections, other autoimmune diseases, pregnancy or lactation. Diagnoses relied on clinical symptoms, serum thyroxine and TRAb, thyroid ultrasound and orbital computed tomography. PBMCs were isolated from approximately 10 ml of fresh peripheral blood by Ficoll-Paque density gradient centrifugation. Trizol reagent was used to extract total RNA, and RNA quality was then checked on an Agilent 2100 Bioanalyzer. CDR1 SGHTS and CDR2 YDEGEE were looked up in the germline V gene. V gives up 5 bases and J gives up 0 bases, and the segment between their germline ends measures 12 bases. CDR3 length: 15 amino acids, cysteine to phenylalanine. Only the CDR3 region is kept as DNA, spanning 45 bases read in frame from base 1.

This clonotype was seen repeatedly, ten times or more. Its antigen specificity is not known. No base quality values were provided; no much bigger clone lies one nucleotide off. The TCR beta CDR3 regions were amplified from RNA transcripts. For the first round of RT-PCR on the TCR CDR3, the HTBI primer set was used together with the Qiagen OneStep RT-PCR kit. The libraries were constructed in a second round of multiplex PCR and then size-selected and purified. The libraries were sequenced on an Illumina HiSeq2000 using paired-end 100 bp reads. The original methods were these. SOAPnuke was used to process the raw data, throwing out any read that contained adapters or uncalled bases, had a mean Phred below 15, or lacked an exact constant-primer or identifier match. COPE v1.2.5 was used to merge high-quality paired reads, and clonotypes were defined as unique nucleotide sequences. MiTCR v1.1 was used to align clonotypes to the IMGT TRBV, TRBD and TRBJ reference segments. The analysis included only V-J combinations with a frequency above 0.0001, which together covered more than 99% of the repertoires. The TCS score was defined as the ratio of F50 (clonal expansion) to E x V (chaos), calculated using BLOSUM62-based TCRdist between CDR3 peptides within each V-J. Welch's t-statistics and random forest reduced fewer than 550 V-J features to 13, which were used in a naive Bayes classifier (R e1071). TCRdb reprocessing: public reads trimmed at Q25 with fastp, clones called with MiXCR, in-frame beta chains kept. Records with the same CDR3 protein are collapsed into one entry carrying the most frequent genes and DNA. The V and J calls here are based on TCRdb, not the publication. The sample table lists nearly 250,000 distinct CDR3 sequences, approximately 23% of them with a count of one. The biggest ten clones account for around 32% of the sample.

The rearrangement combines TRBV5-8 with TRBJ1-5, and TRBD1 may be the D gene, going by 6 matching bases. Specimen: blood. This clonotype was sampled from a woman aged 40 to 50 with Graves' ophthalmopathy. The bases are TGTGCCAGCAGACCCGGGACAAATAGCAATCAGCCCCAGCATTTT. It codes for CASRPGTNSNQPQHF.